This is a list of T cell receptor beta chains from one sample in a study of regulatory T cells in long-lasting Graves disease. Each CDR3 protein is one row after TCRdb ran MiXCR on the multiplex PCR reads. The sample yields 400,000 to 550,000 distinct CDR3 sequences, under 15% seen once. The same sample was also studied in work on T cells in Graves' hyperthyroidism and ophthalmopathy.

The material was peripheral blood mononuclear cells (PBMCs), obtained at new diagnosis, from a patient treated with antithyroid drugs. The receptors derive from a woman aged 30 to 39 with Graves disease. The conserved cysteine and the conserved F or W are not part of the CDR3 here. The D gene is left open where the match is weak.

j_call: TRBJ2-3; d_call: -; v_call: TRBV28; cdr3_aa: ASSLFPMDTQY
j_call: TRBJ2-2; d_call: -; v_call: TRBV11-2; cdr3_aa: ASSWGVSNTGELF
j_call: TRBJ2-2; d_call: TRBD2; v_call: TRBV28; cdr3_aa: ASSLPSGRAGELF
j_call: TRBJ1-6; d_call: TRBD1; v_call: TRBV5-1; cdr3_aa: ASRSYRDRDNSPLH
j_call: TRBJ1-1; d_call: -; v_call: TRBV30; cdr3_aa: AWHKGGDTEAF
j_call: TRBJ2-1; d_call: -; v_call: TRBV19; cdr3_aa: ASSIDRLFYEQF
j_call: TRBJ1-2; d_call: TRBD1; v_call: TRBV19; cdr3_aa: ASSITGTARDHGYT
j_call: TRBJ2-1; d_call: -; v_call: TRBV27; cdr3_aa: ASSFATSANEQF
j_call: TRBJ2-7; d_call: TRBD1; v_call: TRBV5-1; cdr3_aa: ASSYGTGLSEQY
j_call: TRBJ1-1; d_call: TRBD1; v_call: TRBV3-1; cdr3_aa: ASSHAGGLGTEAF
j_call: TRBJ2-6; d_call: -; v_call: TRBV28; cdr3_aa: ASSFPSGANVLT
j_call: TRBJ1-6; d_call: TRBD1; v_call: TRBV13; cdr3_aa: ASSLGRTGGWNSPLH
j_call: TRBJ1-5; d_call: -; v_call: TRBV6-2/TRBV6-3; cdr3_aa: ASSYFRYQPQH
j_call: TRBJ2-1; d_call: -; v_call: TRBV12-3/TRBV12-4; cdr3_aa: ASSFSYNNEQF
j_call: TRBJ1-2; d_call: -; v_call: TRBV12-3/TRBV12-4; cdr3_aa: ASKRGDSPYGYT
j_call: TRBJ2-7; d_call: TRBD1; v_call: TRBV30; cdr3_aa: AWRQGAYEQY
j_call: TRBJ2-1; d_call: -; v_call: TRBV2; cdr3_aa: ASSGLYSYNEQF
j_call: TRBJ1-2; d_call: -; v_call: TRBV15; cdr3_aa: ATSYTSNYGYT
j_call: TRBJ2-1; d_call: TRBD2; v_call: TRBV5-1; cdr3_aa: ASSLAASGRAGTF
j_call: TRBJ2-7; d_call: -; v_call: TRBV6-2/TRBV6-3; cdr3_aa: AIYRDEMGEQY
j_call: TRBJ1-1; d_call: -; v_call: TRBV12-3/TRBV12-4; cdr3_aa: ASSSVYEAF
j_call: TRBJ2-5; d_call: -; v_call: TRBV5-6; cdr3_aa: ASSSPALQETQY
j_call: TRBJ1-4; d_call: -; v_call: TRBV5-1; cdr3_aa: ASSLAMTPQEKLF
j_call: TRBJ2-1; d_call: -; v_call: TRBV2; cdr3_aa: ASSEGAGPYNEQF
j_call: TRBJ2-1; d_call: -; v_call: TRBV5-4; cdr3_aa: ASTFPTSNEQF
j_call: TRBJ1-5; d_call: -; v_call: TRBV18; cdr3_aa: ASSPQGNSNQPQH
j_call: -; d_call: TRBD2; v_call: TRBV12-3/TRBV12-4; cdr3_aa: ASTVLAAGNEQF
j_call: TRBJ2-1; d_call: -; v_call: TRBV7-9; cdr3_aa: ATAPWSYNEQF
j_call: TRBJ1-2; d_call: -; v_call: TRBV5-1; cdr3_aa: ASSLAGKASSDYGYT
j_call: TRBJ2-7; d_call: -; v_call: TRBV6-1; cdr3_aa: ASSATPYEQY
j_call: TRBJ2-3; d_call: TRBD2; v_call: TRBV7-3; cdr3_aa: ASSPTSGRGDTQY
j_call: TRBJ1-2; d_call: TRBD1; v_call: TRBV27; cdr3_aa: ASSLFPTGVAGYT
j_call: TRBJ2-7; d_call: -; v_call: TRBV7-9; cdr3_aa: ASRGRGFYEQY
j_call: TRBJ1-1; d_call: TRBD1; v_call: TRBV24-1; cdr3_aa: ATSDSRQGSTEAF
j_call: TRBJ2-7; d_call: -; v_call: TRBV4-1; cdr3_aa: ASSQTGTGILLHEQY
j_call: TRBJ2-3; d_call: -; v_call: TRBV27; cdr3_aa: ASSLWGRGTDTQY
j_call: TRBJ2-5; d_call: -; v_call: TRBV28; cdr3_aa: ASSLGGLADQETQY
j_call: TRBJ2-1; d_call: -; v_call: TRBV18; cdr3_aa: ASSPRDNEQF
j_call: TRBJ2-4; d_call: TRBD2; v_call: TRBV19; cdr3_aa: ASSMLAGGTKNIQY
j_call: TRBJ2-1; d_call: -; v_call: TRBV20-1; cdr3_aa: SARDDAGAMANEQF
j_call: TRBJ2-5; d_call: TRBD2; v_call: TRBV2; cdr3_aa: ASSEGGGGTQETQY
j_call: TRBJ1-1; d_call: -; v_call: TRBV12-3/TRBV12-4; cdr3_aa: ASSFRGRVTEAF
j_call: TRBJ2-6; d_call: -; v_call: TRBV7-8; cdr3_aa: ASRQTGRGANVLT
j_call: TRBJ2-3; d_call: TRBD2; v_call: TRBV20-1; cdr3_aa: SATPYGTSGSMFRADTQY
j_call: TRBJ1-1; d_call: -; v_call: TRBV7-9; cdr3_aa: ASSAQDAEAF